Each of the 29 T cell receptor beta chains below was sequenced from the same sample in a study of neoadjuvant nivolumab and ipilimumab in lung cancer. Sequencing was performed with immunoSEQ multiplex PCR; in TCRdb, only in-frame clones are kept and a portion is missing. The sample lists 30,000 or so clones; over 75% were seen once. Sequenced material: peripheral blood, taken after neoadjuvant nivolumab, alone or with ipilimumab, at or shortly before surgery. These receptors all come from an adult with non-small cell lung cancer.

V and J are TRBV15 and TRBJ1-1; D not certain. Germline V gives CDR1 LNHNV, CDR2 YYDKDF (reference sequence). CDR3 length: 15 amino acids. The ends were cut back, 0 bases at V and 4 bases at J, with 12 bases in the middle. Here the CDR3 DNA reads TGTGCCACCAGCAGAGACGAGGGATATGGCACTGAAGCTTTCTTT. It specifies CATSRDEGYGTEAFF.

The chain combines TRBV5-1 with TRBJ2-3; TRBD2 might be the D (5 bases). With 4 bases removed from V and 1 base from J, the gap between germline ends came to 19 bases. Per the germline V gene, CDR1 is SGHRS and CDR2 is YFSETQ. The CDR3 contains 17 residues. The CDR3 spells CASSPSGRDLRTDTQYF. The CDR3 bases are TGCGCCAGCAGCCCATCTGGCCGGGATCTGCGCACAGATACGCAGTATTTT.

As regards this clone: The same CDR3 can be traced to other DNA sequences in this sample. The chain uses TRBV20-1 and TRBJ2-7; no definite D call. The ends were cut back, 3 bases at V and 4 bases at J, with 7 bases in the middle. The CDR3 is 11 residues long. Germline V gene lookup returns CDR1 DFQATT and CDR2 SNEGSKA (reference sequence). The CDR3 protein is CSASSGYEQYF. DNA of the CDR3: TGCAGTGCTAGTAGTGGGTACGAGCAGTACTTC.

The V gene is TRBV2, the J gene TRBJ2-2; the match to TRBD2 covers 7 bases. CDR1 and CDR2 (germline): SNHLY, FYNNEI. The ends lost 2 bases at V and 0 bases at J; junction bases unmatched: 3. This CDR3 region has 16 residues. CDR3 nucleotide sequence: TGTGCCAGCAGTGAATCGGGGGGAACGAACACCGGGGAGCTGTTTTTT. It translates to CASSESGGTNTGELFF.

The V call is TRBV5-6, the J call TRBJ1-1; D ambiguous. V was clipped by 7 bases and J by 5 bases, with 18 bases between them. Germline V gives CDR1 SGHDT, CDR2 YYEEEE. The CDR3 consists of 14 residues. DNA for the CDR3: TGTGCCAGCGGATTCTTCGCCGGGGAAACTGAAGCTTTCTTT. Translating gives CASGFFAGETEAFF.

V is TRBV7-9 and J is TRBJ1-1; a weak D match, TRBD1 (5 bases). There are 15 residues in the CDR3. In germline, CDR1 is SEHNR, CDR2 FQNEAQ (reference sequence). V was clipped by 2 bases and J by 4 bases, with 14 bases between them. The chain's CDR3 is CASSLQHLGRTEAFF. CDR3 in DNA: TGTGCCAGCAGCTTACAACACTTGGGGCGCACTGAAGCTTTCTTT.

V and J are TRBV5-6 and TRBJ1-3; no firm D call. This CDR3 spans 15 amino acids. Germline-derived CDR1 and CDR2 are SGHDT and YYEEEE. V was clipped by 2 bases and J by 0 bases, with 9 bases between them. This CDR3 reads CASSFMSGSGNTIYF. DNA of the CDR3: TGTGCCAGCAGCTTCATGTCGGGCTCTGGAAACACCATATATTTT.

The V call is TRBV5-1, the J call TRBJ2-3; TRBD1 is a possible D gene (6 bases). Trimming stripped 5 bases from V and 1 base from J, with 20 bases between. The CDR3 runs 17 residues. Germline CDR1 SGHRS, CDR2 YFSETQ. The chain's CDR3 is CASRPNRVRRGTDTQYF. CDR3 DNA sequence: TGCGCCAGCAGGCCTAACAGGGTAAGGCGAGGCACAGATACGCAGTATTTT.

The rearrangement links TRBV5-5 to TRBJ1-5; D might be TRBD1 (6 bases). The V gene's germline CDR1 is SGHKS and CDR2 YYEKEE (reference sequence). This CDR3 spans 14 amino acids. V gave up 2 bases and J gave up 6 bases, with 12 bases separating them. Here the CDR3 DNA reads TGTGCCAGCAGCTTAGGGGGGGCAGGTCAGCCCCAGCATTTT. This translates into CASSLGGAGQPQHF. The full variable domain, rest sourced from reference TRBV5-5 and TRBJ1-5, is DAGVTQSPTHLIKTRGQQVTLRCSPISGHKSVSWYQQVLGQGPQFIFQYYEKEERGRGNFPDRFSARQFPNYSSELNVNALLLGDSALYLCASSLGGAGQPQHFGDGTRLSIL.

The rearrangement uses TRBV28 and TRBJ1-1; D unresolved. V shed 5 bases and J shed 4 bases, with 11 bases lying between them. Germline values: CDR1 MDHEN, CDR2 SYDVKM. CDR3 length: 13 amino acids. CDR3 amino acids: CASSPPRGTEAFF. The CDR3 region has the DNA TGTGCCAGCAGTCCTCCACGGGGCACTGAAGCTTTCTTT.

The chain is built from TRBV7-6 and TRBJ1-6; 9 nucleotides line up with TRBD1. Trimming at V came to 3 bases and at J to 4 bases, leaving 4 bases not matched to a gene. The CDR3 extends over 16 amino acids. CDR1 is SGHVS and CDR2 is FNYEAQ in the germline V gene. Here the CDR3 DNA reads TGTGCCAGCAGCTTGCGACAGGGGGGATATAATTCACCCCTCCACTTT. Its translation is CASSLRQGGYNSPLHF.

The chain uses TRBV7-9 and TRBJ1-4; D might be TRBD1 (6 bases). Germline loops: CDR1 SEHNR, CDR2 FQNEAQ (reference sequence). CDR3 length: 14 residues. V shed 3 bases and J shed 7 bases, with 12 bases lying between them. CDR3 amino acids: CASSLATGFEKLFF. In DNA, the CDR3 is TGTGCCAGCAGCTTGGCTACAGGGTTTGAAAAACTGTTTTTT.

The chain recombines TRBV7-2 with TRBJ1-4; maybe TRBD1 (6 bases). Per germline, CDR1 SGHTA and CDR2 FQGNSA. The CDR3 length is 13 residues. The germline V and J ends were trimmed by 1 base and 11 bases, with 11 bases remaining between them. CDR3 loop: CASSLGQVEKLFF. For the CDR3, the DNA is TGTGCCAGCAGCTTAGGACAGGTGGAGAAACTGTTTTTT.

J is TRBJ2-7 and V is TRBV6-5; TRBD2 matches 7 bases. Germline values: CDR1 MNHEY, CDR2 SVGAGI. The length of the CDR3 is 14 residues. V dropped 5 bases and J dropped 5; count of bases not matched to a gene: 9. The CDR3 bases are TGTGCCAGCAGTCGCGGGGGTGAGTCCGACGAGCAGTACTTC. Translation gives CASSRGGESDEQYF.

The gene calls are TRBV28 and TRBJ1-2, with 8 bases aligning to TRBD1. The CDR3 runs to 14 residues. Germline V lookup: CDR1 MDHEN, CDR2 SYDVKM. J was trimmed by 8 bases and V by 6 bases; bases with no gene match: 11. CDR3 coding DNA: TGTGCCAGCAGCCCGGGACAGGTGTTAGGAGGCTACACCTTC. Amino acid sequence: CASSPGQVLGGYTF.

This sequence joins TRBV9 and TRBJ1-2; D not resolved. CDR1 and CDR2 (germline): SGDLS, YYNGEE. Trimming cost V 0 bases and J 6 bases, with 9 bases left between them. CDR3 size: 13 residues. CDR3 protein: CASSVAGVHGYTF. The CDR3 DNA reads TGTGCCAGCAGCGTAGCCGGGGTGCATGGCTACACCTTC.

This chain connects TRBV9 to TRBJ1-1; D may be TRBD1 (5 bases). Looked up from germline, CDR1 is SGDLS and CDR2 is YYNGEE. V was trimmed by 4 bases and J by 0 bases, leaving 10 bases between them. The CDR3 runs to 14 residues. The CDR3 region has the DNA TGTGCCAGCAGCATCAGGGATATGAACACTGAAGCTTTCTTT. Translated, it gives CASSIRDMNTEAFF.

V gene TRBV18 combines with J gene TRBJ2-2; D unclear. CDR1 and CDR2 from the germline V gene are KGHSH and LQKENI. Trimming cost V 5 bases and J 4 bases, with 14 bases left between them. CDR3 size: 15 residues. The CDR3 DNA reads as TGTGCCAGCTCAGAAGGGCATTCGGCCACCGGGGAGCTGTTTTTT. It encodes CASSEGHSATGELFF.

The rearrangement joins TRBV18 to TRBJ2-5, with D unclear. The CDR3 has 12 residues. Germline loops: CDR1 KGHSH, CDR2 LQKENI. The germline V and J ends were trimmed by 5 bases and 5 bases, with 9 bases remaining between them. CDR3 region: CASSSAEETQYF. The CDR3 bases are TGTGCCAGCTCATCCGCGGAGGAGACCCAGTACTTC.

In DNA form, the CDR3 reads TGTGCCAGCAGCTTACAGGGAAGCAATCAGCCCCAGCATTTT. As protein: CASSLQGSNQPQHF. This chain uses TRBV7-2 with TRBJ1-5, with TRBD1 as a possible D gene (5 bases). From germline, CDR1 is SGHTA and CDR2 FQGNSA. This CDR3 has 14 residues. V lost 2 bases and J lost 1, with 6 bases in between.

The chain couples TRBV11-2 to TRBJ2-3; a possible D gene is TRBD2 (5 bases). The CDR3 sequence is 16 residues long. The germline V and J ends were trimmed by 6 bases and 2 bases, with 18 bases remaining between them. Germline V gene sequence: CDR1 SGHAT, CDR2 FQNNGV. CDR3 loop: CASRKIRGRTTDTQYF. CDR3 sequence (DNA): TGTGCCAGCAGAAAGATCCGGGGTAGGACCACAGATACGCAGTATTTT.

The gene calls are TRBV5-4 and TRBJ2-7; 13 nucleotides line up with TRBD2. The junction had 13 bases not matched to a gene; V was cut back by 0 bases and J by 4 bases. The germline CDR1 and CDR2 sequences are SGHNT and YYREEE (reference sequence). The CDR3 contains 19 residues. The CDR3 DNA follows: TGTGCCAGCAGCTTGGCCCAAACTAGCGGGGGGGGCTTCTGTTACGAGCAGTACTTC. Residues: CASSLAQTSGGGFCYEQYF.

V is TRBV5-1 and J is TRBJ1-6, with a weak D call TRBD1 (6 bases). V lost 5 bases and J lost 9, with 21 bases in between. Germline V lookup: CDR1 SGHRS, CDR2 YFSETQ. This CDR3 is 16 amino acids long. CDR3 in DNA: TGCGCCAGCAGGGAACAAGCGGGGAAACAGGGTTCACCCCTCCACTTT. Translated, it gives CASREQAGKQGSPLHF.

The V and J genes are TRBV12-2 and TRBJ2-7. TRBV12-2 is a known pseudogene. The CDR3 length is 15 residues. Written as DNA, the CDR3 is TGTGCAAGTCGCTTTCCCAGGGACCAGAACTACGAGCAGTACTTC. Translated: CASRFPRDQNYEQYF.

The chain links TRBV5-1 to TRBJ2-1; possibly TRBD1 for D (5 bases). Trimming left V 4 bases short and J 6 bases short, with 17 bases between. The V gene's germline CDR1 is SGHRS and CDR2 YFSETQ. This CDR3 comprises 15 residues. CDR3 in amino acids: CASSPWAEGANEQFF. The CDR3, as DNA: TGCGCCAGCAGCCCTTGGGCAGAAGGGGCCAATGAGCAGTTCTTC.

The V gene is TRBV7-9, the J gene TRBJ2-3, with 10 bases aligning to TRBD2. The V gene end was trimmed by 3 bases and the J gene end by 1 base; junction bases not matched to a gene: 1. This CDR3 has 15 residues. Germline V gives CDR1 SEHNR, CDR2 FQNEAQ (reference sequence). The CDR3 is CASSFGLAGTDTQYF. CDR3 in DNA: TGTGCCAGCAGCTTCGGACTAGCGGGCACAGATACGCAGTATTTT.

The chain carries TRBV5-1 and TRBJ2-1; D is uncertain. V shed 4 bases and J shed 5 bases, with 10 bases lying between them. The CDR3 is made up of 13 amino acids. Germline-derived CDR1 and CDR2 are SGHRS and YFSETQ. The CDR3 DNA reads TGCGCCAGCAGCAAGTCCCCCAACAATGAGCAGTTCTTC. It encodes CASSKSPNNEQFF.

The chain has TRBV27 and TRBJ2-4; the D gene is possibly TRBD2 (5 bases). V shed 8 bases and J shed 7 bases, with 15 bases lying between them. The CDR3 totals 13 residues. CDR1 and CDR2 from the germline V gene are MNHEY and SMNVEV (reference sequence). The CDR3 DNA reads TGTGCCAGCCGGTCGGGGAGCGGTAACATTCAGTACTTC. Amino acid sequence: CASRSGSGNIQYF.

CDR3 protein: CASSLRRSSTDTQYF. CDR3 sequence (DNA): TGCGCCAGCAGCTTGCGCAGATCTAGCACAGATACGCAGTATTTT. The chain is built from TRBV5-1 and TRBJ2-3; D is undetermined. Germline V lookup: CDR1 SGHRS, CDR2 YFSETQ. The length of the CDR3 is 15 residues. With 1 base removed from V and 0 bases from J, the gap between germline ends came to 9 bases.